The source of this T cell receptor beta chain is a study of blood T cell repertoires in COVID-19. The wider study: COVID-19 samples, acute and convalescent, were from the United States, Italy and Spain. PBMCs, B-cell-depleted T cells, or T cells provided the cDNA or gDNA that made up the material.

V dropped 4 bases and J dropped 2 bases, with 11 bases sitting between them. The CDR3 is made up of 14 amino acids. Germline V CDR1 and CDR2: MGHRA, YSYEKL. In the study's own analysis: Cell counts per sample came from amplifying reference gene primers. Method: immunoSEQ multiplex PCR; TCRdb's copy keeps in-frame clones and lacks some. The DNA gave D and trimming, while V, J and clone size come from that table. The table shows some 97,000 clones, with roughly nine tenths occurring only once. The sample holds one count of this clone. This receptor was identified in a young man in a cohort sampled during active COVID-19. Sequenced input: peripheral blood. V and J are TRBV4-1 and TRBJ1-2; tentatively, D is TRBD1 (5 bases). CDR3 region: CASSPRDGNYGYTF. DNA of the CDR3: TGCGCCAGCAGCCCGCGGGACGGCAACTATGGCTACACCTTC.